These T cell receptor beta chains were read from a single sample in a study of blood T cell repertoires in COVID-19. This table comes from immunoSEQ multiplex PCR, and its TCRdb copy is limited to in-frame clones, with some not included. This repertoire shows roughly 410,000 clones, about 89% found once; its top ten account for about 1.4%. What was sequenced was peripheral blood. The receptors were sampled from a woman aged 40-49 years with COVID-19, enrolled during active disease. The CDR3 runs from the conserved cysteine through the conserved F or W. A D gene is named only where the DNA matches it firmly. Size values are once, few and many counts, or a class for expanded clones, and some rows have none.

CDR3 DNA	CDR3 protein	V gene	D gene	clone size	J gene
TGCGCCAGCAGGCCGGGGGGCTACCAAGAGACCCAGTACTTC	CASRPGGYQETQYF	TRBV5-1	.	.	TRBJ2-5
.	CASSVGPGVEKLFF	TRBV5-1	.	.	TRBJ1-4
TGTGCCAGCAGCCTGAGGAGTGGTTGGACTGAAGCTTTCTTT	CASSLRSGWTEAFF	TRBV7-2	.	few	TRBJ1-1
TGTGCAAGTCGCTCGGGACAGGGGACCCACGAGCAGTACTTC	CASRSGQGTHEQYF	TRBV12-2	.	.	TRBJ2-7
TGTGCCAGCAGCACCGGGGGACAGATATATAATTCACCCCTCCACTTT	CASSTGGQIYNSPLHF	TRBV5-4	TRBD1	.	TRBJ1-6
TGTGCCAGCAGCCTGGCGAGACAGGGACGAGATACGCAGTATTTT	CASSLARQGRDTQYF	TRBV5-5	TRBD1	.	TRBJ2-3
TGTGCCAGCAGTGAAGGGACGGGACTTACCCAGTACTTC	CASSEGTGLTQYF	TRBV6-1	.	.	TRBJ2-5
TGTGCCACCAGCAGAGATCTGCGGAACACAGATACGCAGTATTTT	CATSRDLRNTDTQYF	TRBV15	.	once	TRBJ2-3
TGTGCCAGCAGCCAAGATTCCCGTCTAGCCGGGACCGGGGAGCTGTTTTTT	CASSQDSRLAGTGELFF	TRBV3-1/TRBV3-2	.	.	TRBJ2-2
TGTGCCAGCAGTGGGGGACAGTATAGCAATCAGCCCCAGCATTTT	CASSGGQYSNQPQHF	TRBV27	TRBD1	.	TRBJ1-5
TGTGCCAGTAAGCGACAGGGGCAGTATTCACCCCTCCACTTT	CASKRQGQYSPLHF	TRBV19	TRBD1	.	TRBJ1-6
TGTGCCAGTAGTATTGGTGGGAGCTTGGGTAATGAGCAGTTCTTC	CASSIGGSLGNEQFF	TRBV19	.	.	TRBJ2-1
TGTGCCAGCAGTGCTAGGGGTATGAACACTGAAGCTTTCTTT	CASSARGMNTEAFF	TRBV28	.	.	TRBJ1-1
TGTGCCAGCAGCGTAGCTCCGACAGGGGGCGCCGCGGACACTGAAGCTTTCTTT	CASSVAPTGGAADTEAFF	TRBV9	TRBD1	.	TRBJ1-1
TGTGCCAGCAGCGTCGGAACCGGGACTAGCGGGACGCCAGATACGCAGTATTTT	CASSVGTGTSGTPDTQYF	TRBV9	TRBD2	.	TRBJ2-3